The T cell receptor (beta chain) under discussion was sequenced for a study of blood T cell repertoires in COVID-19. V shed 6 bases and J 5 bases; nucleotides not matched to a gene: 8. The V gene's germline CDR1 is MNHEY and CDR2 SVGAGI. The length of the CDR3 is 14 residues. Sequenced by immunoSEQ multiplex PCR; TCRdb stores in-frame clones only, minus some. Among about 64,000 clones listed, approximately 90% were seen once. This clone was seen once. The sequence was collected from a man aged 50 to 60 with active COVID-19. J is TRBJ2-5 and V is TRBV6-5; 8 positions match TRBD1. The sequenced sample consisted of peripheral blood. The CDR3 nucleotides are TGTGCCAGCAGCTCGTCAGGGGGCCGGGAGACCCAGTACTTC. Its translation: CASSSSGGRETQYF.